Below are 11 T cell receptor beta chains sequenced from a single sample in a study of T-cell memory formation after mild COVID-19 (dated by TCRdb to about 2021). The library came from 5' RACE. The instrument given in TCRdb is Illumina NovaSeq 6000. Starting from the raw public reads, TCRdb applied fastp trimming at Q25, assembled clones with MiXCR and retained in-frame beta chains. Every distinct CDR3 protein forms one entry, paired with its most common genes and DNA. A total of a few hundred thousand distinct CDR3 sequences appear in this sample, 20% to 25% of them only once. The ten largest clonotypes hold 21% of the sample. Sequenced: PBMCs or a T cell subset sorted from them (not recorded which). Receptors originate from a man in his late teens or twenties who had mild COVID-19 (a few samples of this study predate the infection). The sample titles of this study are shuffled in the database, so cell type and time point are left out; the donor was told from shared clones.

The table lists this clonotype with many counts. The CDR3 DNA follows: TGCGCCAGCAATACCCCGCGACAGGGCGACTTGGGCACCGGGGAGCTGTTTTTT. Amino acid sequence: CASNTPRQGDLGTGELFF. The chain joins TRBV4-1 to TRBJ2-2; 7 bases line up with TRBD1. After removal of 7 bases from V and 4 bases from J, the junction contained 18 bases not matched to a gene. This CDR3 has 18 residues. Germline V gene data show CDR1 as MGHRA and CDR2 as YSYEKL.

J is TRBJ1-1 and V is TRBV7-9; TRBD1 matches at 7 bases. This CDR3 is built from 14 residues. The germline V gene encodes CDR1 SEHNR and CDR2 FQNEAQ (reference sequence). V shed 5 bases, J shed 4 bases, and the junction held 7 bases outside the gene matches. The CDR3 reads CASSPPTGVTEAFF. CDR3 DNA: TGTGCCAGCAGCCCGCCCACAGGGGTCACTGAAGCTTTCTTT.

The V gene is TRBV4-2, the J gene TRBJ2-5; 10 nucleotides line up with TRBD1. Per germline, CDR1 LGHNA and CDR2 YNFKEQ. Trimming removed 4 bases from V and 5 bases from J; junction bases left unmatched: 7. The CDR3 covers 15 residues. The CDR3 nucleotides read TGTGCCAGCAGCCTGCAGGCGGGACAGGGGGAGACCCAGTACTTC. Its protein product is CASSLQAGQGETQYF.

The rearrangement joins TRBV15 to TRBJ2-5; tentatively, D is TRBD1 or TRBD2 (5 bases each). This CDR3 is built from 15 residues. In germline, CDR1 is LNHNV, CDR2 YYDKDF (reference sequence). Trimming cost V 0 bases and J 7 bases, with 15 bases left between them. In DNA form, the CDR3 reads TGTGCCACCAGCAGAGAAACCCTAGGGGCGGGGACCCAGTACTTC. Translating gives CATSRETLGAGTQYF.

The gene calls are TRBV6-6 and TRBJ2-4; 7 bases map to TRBD1. Per the germline V gene, CDR1 is MNHNY and CDR2 is SVGAGI (reference sequence). This CDR3 has 14 amino acids. J was trimmed by 8 bases and V by 2 bases; bases with no gene match: 6. This chain's CDR3 is CASSYVRGKDIQYF. CDR3 DNA sequence: TGTGCCAGCAGTTACGTCAGGGGGAAGGACATTCAGTACTTC.

This clonotype has just a few counts. The CDR3 bases are TGTGCCAGCAGCGCCCTACAGGGAATTGGGTACGAGCAGTACGTC. Its protein is CASSALQGIGYEQYV. The rearrangement joins TRBV5-5 to TRBJ2-7; possible D gene TRBD1, 6 bases. Trimming left V 4 bases short and J 4 bases short, with 18 bases between. Germline loops: CDR1 SGHKS, CDR2 YYEKEE (reference sequence). This CDR3 is built from 15 residues.

This clonotype was observed at least ten times. The chain is built from TRBV6-5 and TRBJ2-5, with TRBD2 as a possible D gene (6 bases). The CDR3 runs to 10 residues. Germline V gene data show CDR1 as MNHEY and CDR2 as SVGAGI. The CDR3 DNA follows: TGTGCTAGTGGAGGGGAGACCCAGTACTTC. This encodes CASGGETQYF.

In its sample, this clonotype was seen many times. The gene calls are TRBV5-1 and TRBJ2-2, with a weak D call TRBD2 (6 bases). V shed 1 base and J shed 2 bases, with 12 bases lying between them. Germline-derived CDR1 and CDR2 are SGHRS and YFSETQ. The CDR3 totals 16 residues. The CDR3 sequence is CASSLRAGLNTGELFF. The CDR3 bases are TGCGCCAGCAGCTTGAGAGCGGGCCTTAACACCGGGGAGCTGTTTTTT.

The V and J genes are TRBV5-1 and TRBJ1-6; D is perhaps TRBD1 (6 bases). The CDR3 is 15 amino acids. Germline CDR1 and CDR2: SGHRS and YFSETQ. V was shortened by 2 bases and J by 5 bases, with 11 bases between the two germline ends. CDR3 DNA: TGCGCCAGCAGCTTTGAGTCAGGGGATAATTCACCCCTCCACTTT. Amino acid sequence: CASSFESGDNSPLHF.

This clonotype came up many times. The V call is TRBV11-2, the J call TRBJ2-5; 11 bases fit TRBD1. Germline V gene lookup returns CDR1 SGHAT and CDR2 FQNNGV. This CDR3 spans 15 amino acids. Unmatched junction bases numbered 7, after V lost 5 bases and J lost 5 bases. The chain's CDR3 is CASSRDRGTGETQYF. CDR3 sequence (DNA): TGTGCCAGCAGCCGGGACAGGGGGACGGGGGAGACCCAGTACTTC.

The genes are TRBV4-3 and TRBJ2-3; perhaps D is TRBD1 or TRBD2 (7 bases each). Trimming stripped 0 bases from V and 3 bases from J, with 19 bases between. The length of the CDR3 is 18 residues. Germline values: CDR1 LGHNA, CDR2 YSLEER. The CDR3 DNA is TGCGCCAGCAGCCAAGAAGGTCTCTGGCAGGGGGGGACAGATACGCAGTATTTT. Amino acids: CASSQEGLWQGGTDTQYF.